This T cell receptor (beta chain) was recovered during a study of blood T cell repertoires in COVID-19. Study in general: The cDNA or gDNA used as material had been derived from T cells, B-cell-depleted T cells, or PBMCs.

Individuals aged roughly 18 to 95 years were recruited from about two dozen US areas. Measured with immunoSEQ multiplex PCR; TCRdb has only the in-frame clones, and not every one. Among hundreds of thousands of clones, roughly 90% were seen once, and the ten largest hold more than 8.5%. Germline CDR1 reads SNHLY; CDR2 reads FYNNEI. J gave up 3 bases and V 6 bases, and 8 bases lay outside the gene matches. There are 16 residues in the CDR3. V gene TRBV2 combines with J gene TRBJ2-2, with 9 bases identical to TRBD1. The sequence was obtained from a young woman who had recovered from COVID-19. Sequenced input: PBMCs or T cells enriched from blood (not recorded which). CDR3 sequence (DNA): TGTGCCAGCAGGAGCGCCGGGACAGGGTACACCGGGGAGCTGTTTTTT. This sequence encodes CASRSAGTGYTGELFF.